This TCR beta chain was found in a study of sequential checkpoint blockade in melanoma. Study-wide background: First-line arms were nivolumab then ipilimumab, or the reverse, randomized 1:1. Both treatment sequences were followed by maintenance nivolumab.

The sample's treatment: randomized to nivolumab then ipilimumab (arm A) or the reverse (arm B). DNA-damaging chemotherapy had not been given to any patient beforehand. Live CD3+CD8+ CD19− CD56− cells were sorted from PBMCs. Germline values: CDR1 SGDLS, CDR2 YYNGEE. This CDR3 region has 16 residues. With 4 bases clipped from V and 2 bases from J, the junction kept 9 bases outside the gene matches. The protocol was immunoSEQ multiplex PCR, while the TCRdb copy is restricted to in-frame clones and leaves out a portion. The data hold roughly 20,000 clones, with about four fifths observed a single time. This clonotype was obtained from a human donor with melanoma. This chain connects TRBV9 to TRBJ2-1, with 7 bases lining up with TRBD2. This sample comprised CD8+ T cells sorted from blood (inferred from file names), obtained from a patient given nivolumab and ipilimumab in sequence. CDR3 in amino acids: CASSPRGGSAYNEQFF. The DNA of the CDR3 is TGTGCCAGCAGCCCCCGGGGCGGGAGTGCCTACAATGAGCAGTTCTTC. Using reference TRBV9 and TRBJ2-1 for the parts outside the CDR3, the full variable domain is DSGVTQTPKHLITATGQRVTLRCSPRSGDLSVYWYQQSLDQGLQFLIQYYNGEERAKGNILERFSAQQFPDLHSELNLSSLELGDSALYFCASSPRGGSAYNEQFFGPGTRLTVL.